This TCR beta chain was recovered during a study of early T cells in non-severe SARS-CoV-2 infection. Study in general: Sequencing targeted bulk RNA from unsorted whole blood, leaving chains unpaired. Study results and caveats: Anti-spike CD8 responses were favored in VDJdb matching, and private and CD4 specificities were missed.

Remarks on this clonotype: The antigen is unknown.

Molecules of cDNA were individually given unique molecular identifiers that were attached to them. TCRdb re-called the 5' RACE reads through MiXCR, storing one row per CDR3 protein. The table has around 50,000 distinct CDR3 sequences, over 10% seen once. Trimming at V came to 1 base and at J to 1 base, leaving 7 bases not matched to a gene. This CDR3 is built from 16 residues. Germline CDR1 and CDR2: SGHVS and FNYEAQ. The sequencing sample was made of whole blood. This TCR derives from an adult who was a healthcare worker with PCR-confirmed SARS-CoV-2 infection or an uninfected control (not recorded which). The rearrangement links TRBV7-6 to TRBJ2-7, with 7 bases identical to TRBD2. Written as DNA, the CDR3 is TGTGCCAGCAGCTTAGGAACTAGCGCCCGATCCTACGAGCAGTACTTC. This encodes CASSLGTSARSYEQYF.